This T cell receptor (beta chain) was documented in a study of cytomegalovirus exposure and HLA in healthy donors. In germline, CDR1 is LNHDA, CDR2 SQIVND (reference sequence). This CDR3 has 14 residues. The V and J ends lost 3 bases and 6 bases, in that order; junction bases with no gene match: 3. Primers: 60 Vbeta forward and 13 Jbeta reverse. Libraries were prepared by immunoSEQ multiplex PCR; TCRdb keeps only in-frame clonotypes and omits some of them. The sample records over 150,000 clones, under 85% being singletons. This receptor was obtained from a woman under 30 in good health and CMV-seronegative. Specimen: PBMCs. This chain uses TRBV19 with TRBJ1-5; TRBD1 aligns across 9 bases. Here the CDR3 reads CASSIGTGRQPQHF. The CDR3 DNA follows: TGTGCCAGTAGTATTGGGACAGGGCGTCAGCCCCAGCATTTT.